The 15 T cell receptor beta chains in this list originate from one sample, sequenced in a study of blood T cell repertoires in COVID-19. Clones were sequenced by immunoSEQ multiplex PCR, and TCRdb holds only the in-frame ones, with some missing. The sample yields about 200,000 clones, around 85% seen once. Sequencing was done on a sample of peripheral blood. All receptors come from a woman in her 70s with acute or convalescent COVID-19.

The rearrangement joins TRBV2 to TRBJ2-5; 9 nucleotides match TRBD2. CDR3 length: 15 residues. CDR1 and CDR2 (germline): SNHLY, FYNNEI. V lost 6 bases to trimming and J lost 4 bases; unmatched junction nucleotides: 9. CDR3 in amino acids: CASSRVAGVGETQYF. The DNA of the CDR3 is TGTGCCAGCAGCCGAGTAGCGGGGGTGGGAGAGACCCAGTACTTC.

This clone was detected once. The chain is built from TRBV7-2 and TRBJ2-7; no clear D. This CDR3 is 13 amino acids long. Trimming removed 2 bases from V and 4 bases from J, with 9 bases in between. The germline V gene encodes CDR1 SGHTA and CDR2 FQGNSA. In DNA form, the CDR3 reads TGTGCCAGCAGCTTAAACCGAGAGTACGAGCAGTACTTC. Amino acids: CASSLNREYEQYF.

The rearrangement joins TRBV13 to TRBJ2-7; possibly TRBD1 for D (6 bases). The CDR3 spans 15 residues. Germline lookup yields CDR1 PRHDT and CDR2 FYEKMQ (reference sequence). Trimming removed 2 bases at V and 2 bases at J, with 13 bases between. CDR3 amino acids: CASSLLKDRAYEQYF. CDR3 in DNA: TGTGCCAGCAGCTTATTGAAGGACAGAGCCTACGAGCAGTACTTC.

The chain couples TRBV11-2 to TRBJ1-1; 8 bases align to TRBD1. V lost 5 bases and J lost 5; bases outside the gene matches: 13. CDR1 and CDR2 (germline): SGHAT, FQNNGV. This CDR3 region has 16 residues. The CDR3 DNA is TGTGCCAGCAGCACAGGACAGGGCGGTTTTAGGACTGAAGCTTTCTTT. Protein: CASSTGQGGFRTEAFF.

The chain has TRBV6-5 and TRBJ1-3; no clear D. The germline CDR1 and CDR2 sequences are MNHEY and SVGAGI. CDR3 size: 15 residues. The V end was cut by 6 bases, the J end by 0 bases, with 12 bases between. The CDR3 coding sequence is TGTGCCAGCAGCCGTACTTTAGCCTCTGGAAACACCATATATTTT. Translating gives CASSRTLASGNTIYF.

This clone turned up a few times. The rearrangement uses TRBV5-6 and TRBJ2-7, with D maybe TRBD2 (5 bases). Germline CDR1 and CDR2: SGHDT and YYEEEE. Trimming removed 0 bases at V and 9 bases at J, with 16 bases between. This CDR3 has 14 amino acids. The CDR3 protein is CASSLGTAGIGQYF. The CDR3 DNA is TGTGCCAGCAGCTTGGGGACTGCCGGTATAGGGCAGTACTTC.

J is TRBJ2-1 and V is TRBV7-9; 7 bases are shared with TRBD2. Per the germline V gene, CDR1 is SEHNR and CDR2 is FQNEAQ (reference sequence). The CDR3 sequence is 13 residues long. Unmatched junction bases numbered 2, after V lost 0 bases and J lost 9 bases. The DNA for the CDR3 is TGTGCCAGCAGCTTAGCTTGGGGGGGTGAGCAGTTCTTC. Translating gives CASSLAWGGEQFF. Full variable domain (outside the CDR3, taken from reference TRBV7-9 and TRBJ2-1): DTGVSQNPRHKITKRGQNVTFRCDPISEHNRLYWYRQTLGQGPEFLTYFQNEAQLEKSRLLSDRFSAERPKGSFSTLEIQRTEQGDSAMYLCASSLAWGGEQFFGPGTRLTVL.

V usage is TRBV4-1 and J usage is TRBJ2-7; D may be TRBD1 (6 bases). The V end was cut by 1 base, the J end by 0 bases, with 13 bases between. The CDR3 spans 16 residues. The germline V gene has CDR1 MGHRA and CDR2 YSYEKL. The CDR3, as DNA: TGCGCCAGCAGCCAAGTGGGGACACTTGACTCCTACGAGCAGTACTTC. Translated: CASSQVGTLDSYEQYF.

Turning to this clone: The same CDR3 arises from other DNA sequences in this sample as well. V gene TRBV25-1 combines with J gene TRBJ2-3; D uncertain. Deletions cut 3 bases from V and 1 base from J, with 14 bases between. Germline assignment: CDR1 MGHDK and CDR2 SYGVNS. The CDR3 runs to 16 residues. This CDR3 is CASSDGPFQGTDTQYF. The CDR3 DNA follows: TGTGCCAGCAGTGACGGCCCGTTTCAGGGCACAGATACGCAGTATTTT.

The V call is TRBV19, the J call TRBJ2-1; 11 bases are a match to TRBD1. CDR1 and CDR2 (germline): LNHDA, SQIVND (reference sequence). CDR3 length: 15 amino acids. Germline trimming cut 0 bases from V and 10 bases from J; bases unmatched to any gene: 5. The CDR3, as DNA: TGTGCCAGTAGTATAGATGGGACAGGGGGGAGCGAGCAGTTCTTC. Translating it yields CASSIDGTGGSEQFF. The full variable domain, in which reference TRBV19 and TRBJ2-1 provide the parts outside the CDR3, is DGGITQSPKYLFRKEGQNVTLSCEQNLNHDAMYWYRQDPGQGLRLIYYSQIVNDFQKGDIAEGYSVSREKKESFPLTVTSAQKNPTAFYLCASSIDGTGGSEQFFGPGTRLTVL.

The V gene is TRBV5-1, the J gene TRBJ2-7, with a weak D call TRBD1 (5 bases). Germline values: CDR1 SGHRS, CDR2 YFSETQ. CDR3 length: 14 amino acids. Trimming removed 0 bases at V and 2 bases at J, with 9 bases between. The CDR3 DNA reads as TGCGCCAGCAGCTTGGGGGGCGGACCCTACGAGCAGTACTTC. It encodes CASSLGGGPYEQYF.

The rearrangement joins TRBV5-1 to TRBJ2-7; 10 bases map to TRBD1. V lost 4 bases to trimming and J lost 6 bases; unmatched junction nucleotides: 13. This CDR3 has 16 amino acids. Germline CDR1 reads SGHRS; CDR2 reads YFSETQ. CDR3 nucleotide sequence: TGCGCCAGCAGCCTGCTGGGACAGGGGAGCGAGCGCGAGCAGTACTTC. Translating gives CASSLLGQGSEREQYF.

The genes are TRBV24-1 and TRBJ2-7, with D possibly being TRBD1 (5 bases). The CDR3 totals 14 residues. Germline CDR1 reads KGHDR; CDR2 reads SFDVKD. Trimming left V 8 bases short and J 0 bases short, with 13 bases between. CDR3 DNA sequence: TGTGCCACCAATACCGGACACAGCTCCTACGAGCAGTACTTC. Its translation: CATNTGHSSYEQYF.

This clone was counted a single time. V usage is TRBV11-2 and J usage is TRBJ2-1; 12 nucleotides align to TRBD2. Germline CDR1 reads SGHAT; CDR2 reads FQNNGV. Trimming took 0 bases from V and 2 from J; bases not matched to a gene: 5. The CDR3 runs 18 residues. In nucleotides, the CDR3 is TGTGCCAGCAGCTTAGATTCGGGACTAGCGGGTCCCTACAATGAGCAGTTCTTC. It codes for CASSLDSGLAGPYNEQFF. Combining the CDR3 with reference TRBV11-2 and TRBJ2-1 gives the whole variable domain EAGVAQSPRYKIIEKRQSVAFWCNPISGHATLYWYQQILGQGPKLLIQFQNNGVVDDSQLPKDRFSAERLKGVDSTLKIQPAKLEDSAVYLCASSLDSGLAGPYNEQFFGPGTRLTVL.

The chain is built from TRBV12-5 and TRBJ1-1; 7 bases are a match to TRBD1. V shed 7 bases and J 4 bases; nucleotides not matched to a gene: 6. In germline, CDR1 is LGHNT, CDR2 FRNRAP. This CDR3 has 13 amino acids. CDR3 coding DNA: TGTGCTAGTGCCTCCGACAGGGTCACTGAAGCTTTCTTT. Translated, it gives CASASDRVTEAFF.